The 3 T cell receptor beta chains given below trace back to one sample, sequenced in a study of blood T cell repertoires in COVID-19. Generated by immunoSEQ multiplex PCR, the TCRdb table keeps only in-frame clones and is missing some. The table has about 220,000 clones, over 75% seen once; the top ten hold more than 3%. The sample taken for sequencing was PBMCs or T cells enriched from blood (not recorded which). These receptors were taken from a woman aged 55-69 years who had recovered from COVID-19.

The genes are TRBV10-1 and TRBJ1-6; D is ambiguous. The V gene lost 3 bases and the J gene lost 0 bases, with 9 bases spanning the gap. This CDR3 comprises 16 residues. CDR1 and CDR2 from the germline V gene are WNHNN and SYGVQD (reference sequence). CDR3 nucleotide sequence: TGCGCCAGCAGTGACAGTCCAAGCTCCTATAATTCACCCCTCCACTTT. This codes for CASSDSPSSYNSPLHF.

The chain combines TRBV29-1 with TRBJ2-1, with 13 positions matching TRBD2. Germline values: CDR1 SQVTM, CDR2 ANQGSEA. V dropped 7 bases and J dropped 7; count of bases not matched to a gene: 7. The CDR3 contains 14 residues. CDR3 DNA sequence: TGCAGCGCCAAACTAGCGGGAGGGGAGAATGAGCAGTTCTTC. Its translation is CSAKLAGGENEQFF.

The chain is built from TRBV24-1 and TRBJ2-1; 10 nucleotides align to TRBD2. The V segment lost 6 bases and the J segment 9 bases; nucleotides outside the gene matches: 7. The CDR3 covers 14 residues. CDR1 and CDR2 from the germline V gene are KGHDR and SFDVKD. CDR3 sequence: CATSPSGGVGEQFF. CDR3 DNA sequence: TGTGCCACCAGTCCCAGCGGGGGGGTAGGTGAGCAGTTCTTC.